This T cell receptor beta chain was observed in a study of T cells in Graves' hyperthyroidism and ophthalmopathy. For this clonotype: Its antigen remains unknown.

Points from the study as a whole: Ophthalmopathy and stable hyperthyroidism were separated by a 13 V-J model. Clonotypes that were expanded in thyroid above 0.001 mostly appeared in blood too.

RNA transcripts provided the source from which TCR beta CDR3 regions were amplified. Carried out on the TCR CDR3, a first-round RT-PCR used the HTBI primer set. TCRdb used MiXCR to reprocess the multiplex PCR reads, holding one entry per CDR3 protein. The repertoire holds roughly 570,000 distinct CDR3 sequences, with about 45% as singletons. A lack of ophthalmopathy progression within 18 months defined stable Graves' hyperthyroidism. Criteria for exclusion of patients were uncontrolled infection, other autoimmune disease, pregnancy or lactation. The sequencing sample was made of peripheral blood or thyroid tissue (not recorded which). The TCR was taken from a woman under 30 with Graves' hyperthyroidism.

The CDR3 DNA follows: TGTGCCAGCAGCGAGGGTGGGACGAACCAAGAGACCCAGTACTTC. Translation gives CASSEGGTNQETQYF. The V and J genes are TRBV5-4 and TRBJ2-5, with D perhaps matching TRBD1 or TRBD2 (5 bases each). CDR1 and CDR2 (germline): SGHNT, YYREEE (reference sequence). Trimming pared 4 bases from V and 0 bases from J, leaving 13 bases between. The CDR3 loop spans 15 amino acids.